The present T cell receptor (beta chain) was sequenced within a study of T-cell reconstitution after alpha-beta-depleted transplantation in children. Using unique molecular identifiers, the investigators prepared the TCRbeta library. TCRdb re-called the PCR reads with MiXCR, one entry per CDR3 protein. Of about a million distinct CDR3 sequences detected, about 29% appear once; the ten largest clones hold 28%. The CDR3 covers 16 residues. Trimming cost V 2 bases and J 7 bases; bases outside gene matches: 11. Germline V gives CDR1 ENHRY, CDR2 SYGVKD. The study's findings and limits: It was reported that alpha-beta T cells came from several hundred expanded graft clones (about two months after transplant). Surviving recipient T cells and thymic progenitors produced the high day-60 TCRbeta diversity seen in some patients.

Many counts were recorded for this clonotype. What it binds is not known. This receptor was obtained from a boy younger than two who had a stem cell transplant for SCID, so the T cells may come from the graft donor. This sample comprised PBMCs, mostly from graft donor cells, obtained 360 days after TCRalphabeta/CD19-depleted stem cell transplant. This chain uses TRBV10-3 with TRBJ2-1; 7 bases map to TRBD1. This CDR3 is CAISEEGARGGNEQFF. CDR3 nucleotide sequence: TGTGCCATCAGTGAGGAGGGGGCTCGTGGTGGGAATGAGCAGTTCTTC.